The TCR beta chain described here comes from a study of OX40 agonist ivuxolimab in advanced cancers. This clone came up once. The junction departs from germline at one end; a sequencing error may be responsible. This CDR3 comprises 15 residues. Per the germline V gene, CDR1 is SGHTA and CDR2 is FQGNSA. Clones were sequenced by immunoSEQ multiplex PCR, and TCRdb holds only the in-frame ones, with some missing. The sample contains fewer than 80,000 clones, 85% of which appear only once. This receptor was taken from an adult with an advanced solid tumor such as melanoma, head and neck, liver or kidney cancer. Sequenced here: CD4+ or CD8+ T cells sorted from blood, sampled in a trial of the OX40 agonist ivuxolimab. V and J are TRBV7-2 and TRBJ1-5, with D maybe TRBD1 (5 bases). For the CDR3, the DNA is TGTGCCAGCGGCTTTGCGGCCGGGGGGAATCAGCCCCAGCATTTT. It encodes CASGFAAGGNQPQHF.